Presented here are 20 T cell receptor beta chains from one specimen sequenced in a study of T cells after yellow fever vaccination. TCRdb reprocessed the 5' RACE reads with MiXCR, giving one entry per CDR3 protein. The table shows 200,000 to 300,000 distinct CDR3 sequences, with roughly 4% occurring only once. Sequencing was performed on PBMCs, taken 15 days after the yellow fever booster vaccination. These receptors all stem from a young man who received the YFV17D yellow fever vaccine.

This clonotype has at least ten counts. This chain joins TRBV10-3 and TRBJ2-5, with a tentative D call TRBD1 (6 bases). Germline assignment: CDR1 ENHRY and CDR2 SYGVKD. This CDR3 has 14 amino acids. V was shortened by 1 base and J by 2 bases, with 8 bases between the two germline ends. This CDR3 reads CAISEYGQQETQYF. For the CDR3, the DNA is TGTGCCATCAGTGAGTACGGACAGCAAGAGACCCAGTACTTC.

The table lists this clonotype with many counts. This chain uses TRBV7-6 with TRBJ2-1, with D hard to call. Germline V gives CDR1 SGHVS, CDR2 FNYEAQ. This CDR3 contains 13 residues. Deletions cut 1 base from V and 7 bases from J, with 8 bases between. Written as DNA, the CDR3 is TGTGCCAGCAGCTTAGGGTATGGGAATGAGCAGTTCTTC. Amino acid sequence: CASSLGYGNEQFF.

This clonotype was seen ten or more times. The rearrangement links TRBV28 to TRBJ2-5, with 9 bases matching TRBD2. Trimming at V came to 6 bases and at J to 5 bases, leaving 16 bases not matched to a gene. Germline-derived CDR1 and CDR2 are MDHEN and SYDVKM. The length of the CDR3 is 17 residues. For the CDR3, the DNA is TGTGCCAGCAGATCACCTATTTTAGCGGGGGAGGGGGAGACCCAGTACTTC. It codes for CASRSPILAGEGETQYF.

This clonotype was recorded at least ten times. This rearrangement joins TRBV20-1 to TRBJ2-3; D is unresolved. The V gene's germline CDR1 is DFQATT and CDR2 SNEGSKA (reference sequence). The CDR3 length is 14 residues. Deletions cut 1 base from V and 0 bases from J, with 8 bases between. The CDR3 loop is CSARAPTSTDTQYF. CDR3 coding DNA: TGCAGTGCTAGAGCCCCGACTAGCACAGATACGCAGTATTTT.

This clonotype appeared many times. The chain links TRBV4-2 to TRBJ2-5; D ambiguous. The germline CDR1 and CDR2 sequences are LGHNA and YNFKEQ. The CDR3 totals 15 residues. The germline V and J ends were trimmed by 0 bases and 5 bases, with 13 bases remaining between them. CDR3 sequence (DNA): TGTGCCAGCAGCCAAGAGATAGGGCTAAGCGAGACCCAGTACTTC. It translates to CASSQEIGLSETQYF.

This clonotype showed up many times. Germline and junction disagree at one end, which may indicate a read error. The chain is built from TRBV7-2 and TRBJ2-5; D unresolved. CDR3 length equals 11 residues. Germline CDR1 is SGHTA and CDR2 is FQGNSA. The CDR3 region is CASSPQGTQYF. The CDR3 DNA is TGTGCCAGCAGCCCCCAAGGGACCCAGTACTTC. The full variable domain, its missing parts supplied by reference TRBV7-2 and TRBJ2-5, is GAGVSQSPSNKVTEKGKDVELRCDPISGHTALYWYRQSLGQGLEFLIYFQGNSAPDKSGLPSDRFSAERTGGSVSTLTIQRTQQEDSAVYLCASSPQGTQYFGPGTRLLVL.

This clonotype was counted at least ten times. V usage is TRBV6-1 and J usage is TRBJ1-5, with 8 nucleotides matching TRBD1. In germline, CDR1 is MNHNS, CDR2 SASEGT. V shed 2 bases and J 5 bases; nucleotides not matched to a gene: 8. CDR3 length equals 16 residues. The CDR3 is CASSERTGSIDQPQHF. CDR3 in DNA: TGTGCCAGCAGTGAAAGGACAGGGTCGATCGATCAGCCCCAGCATTTT.

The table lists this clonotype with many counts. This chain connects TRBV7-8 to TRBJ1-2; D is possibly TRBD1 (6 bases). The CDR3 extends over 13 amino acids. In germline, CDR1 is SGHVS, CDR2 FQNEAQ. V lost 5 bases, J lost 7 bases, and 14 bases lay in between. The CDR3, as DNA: TGTGCCAGCAGCCCCGGGACAAATAGTGGCTACACCTTC. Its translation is CASSPGTNSGYTF.

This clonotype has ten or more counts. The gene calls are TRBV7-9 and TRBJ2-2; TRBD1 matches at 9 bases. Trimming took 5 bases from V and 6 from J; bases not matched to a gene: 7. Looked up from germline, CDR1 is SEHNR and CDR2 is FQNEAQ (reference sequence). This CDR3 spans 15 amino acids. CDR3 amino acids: CASSAPGQGSGELFF. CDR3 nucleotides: TGTGCCAGCAGCGCACCGGGACAGGGTTCCGGGGAGCTGTTTTTT.

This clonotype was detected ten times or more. CDR3 DNA: TGCAGCGTTGGGGGGGTGGGTGCAGATACGCAGTATTTT. Translated, it gives CSVGGVGADTQYF. The chain carries TRBV29-1 and TRBJ2-3, with D perhaps TRBD2 (6 bases). In germline, CDR1 is SQVTM, CDR2 ANQGSEA. V was trimmed by 4 bases and J by 4 bases, leaving 12 bases between them. CDR3 length equals 13 residues.

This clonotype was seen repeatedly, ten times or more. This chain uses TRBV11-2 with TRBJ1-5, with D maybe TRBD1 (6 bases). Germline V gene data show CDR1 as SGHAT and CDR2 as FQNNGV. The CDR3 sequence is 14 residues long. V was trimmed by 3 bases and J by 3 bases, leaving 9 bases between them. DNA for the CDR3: TGTGCCAGCAGCTTGGGACACAACAATCAGCCCCAGCATTTT. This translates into CASSLGHNNQPQHF.

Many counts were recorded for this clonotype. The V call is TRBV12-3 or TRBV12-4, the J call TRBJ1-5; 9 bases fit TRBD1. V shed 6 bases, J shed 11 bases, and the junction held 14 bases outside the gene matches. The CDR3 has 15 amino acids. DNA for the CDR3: TGTGCCAGCAGCCAGGGACAGGGTGGCCCCAGGGCCCAGCATTTT. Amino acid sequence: CASSQGQGGPRAQHF.

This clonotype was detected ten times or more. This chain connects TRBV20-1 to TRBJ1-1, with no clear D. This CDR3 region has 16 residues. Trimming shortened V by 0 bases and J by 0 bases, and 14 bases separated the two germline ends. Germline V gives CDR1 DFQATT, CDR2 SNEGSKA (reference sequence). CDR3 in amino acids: CSAREGYFIMNTEAFF. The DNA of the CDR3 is TGCAGTGCTAGAGAGGGGTACTTTATAATGAACACTGAAGCTTTCTTT.

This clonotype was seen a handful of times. CDR3 coding DNA: TGCGCCAGCAGCCAGGGGGGGGGTTCACCCCTCCACTTT. Translated: CASSQGGGSPLHF. The chain recombines TRBV4-3 with TRBJ1-6; a possible D gene is TRBD1 (5 bases). Germline V gives CDR1 LGHNA, CDR2 YSLEER. The CDR3 totals 13 residues. Trimming left V 3 bases short and J 9 bases short, with 9 bases between.

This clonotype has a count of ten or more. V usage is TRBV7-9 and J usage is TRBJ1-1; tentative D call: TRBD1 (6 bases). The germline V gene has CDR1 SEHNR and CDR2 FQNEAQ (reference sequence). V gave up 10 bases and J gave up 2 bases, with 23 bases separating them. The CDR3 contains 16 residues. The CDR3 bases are TGTGCCACCGTCACCTCTCAGGGGCGTTCCAACACTGAAGCTTTCTTT. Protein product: CATVTSQGRSNTEAFF.

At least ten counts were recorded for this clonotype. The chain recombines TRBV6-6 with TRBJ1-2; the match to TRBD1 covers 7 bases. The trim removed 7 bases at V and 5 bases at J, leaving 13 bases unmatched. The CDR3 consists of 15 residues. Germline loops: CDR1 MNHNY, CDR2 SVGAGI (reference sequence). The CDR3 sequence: CASNFVPGQQYGYTF. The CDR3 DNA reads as TGTGCCAGCAACTTCGTACCGGGACAGCAATATGGCTACACCTTC.

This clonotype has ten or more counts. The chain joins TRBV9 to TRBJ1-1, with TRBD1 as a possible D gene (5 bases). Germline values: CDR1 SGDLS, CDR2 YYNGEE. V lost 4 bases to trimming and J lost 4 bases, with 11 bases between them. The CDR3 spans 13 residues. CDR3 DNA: TGTGCCAGCAGCCCAGGGCTCCCCACTGAAGCTTTCTTT. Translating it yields CASSPGLPTEAFF.

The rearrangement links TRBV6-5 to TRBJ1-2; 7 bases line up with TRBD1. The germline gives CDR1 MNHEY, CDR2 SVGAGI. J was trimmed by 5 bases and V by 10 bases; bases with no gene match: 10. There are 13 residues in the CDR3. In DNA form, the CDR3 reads TGTGCCACCTCCTCCGGGACAGATTATGGCTACACCTTC. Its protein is CATSSGTDYGYTF.

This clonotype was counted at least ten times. CDR3 DNA sequence: TGTGCCAGCAGCCCCCCCCGGGGTGAGGCCTCCTATAATTCACCCCTCCACTTT. This translates into CASSPPRGEASYNSPLHF. The chain combines TRBV5-6 with TRBJ1-6; no reliable D call. CDR1 and CDR2 from the germline V gene are SGHDT and YYEEEE. The CDR3 runs to 18 residues. The ends were cut back, 4 bases at V and 0 bases at J, with 17 bases in the middle.

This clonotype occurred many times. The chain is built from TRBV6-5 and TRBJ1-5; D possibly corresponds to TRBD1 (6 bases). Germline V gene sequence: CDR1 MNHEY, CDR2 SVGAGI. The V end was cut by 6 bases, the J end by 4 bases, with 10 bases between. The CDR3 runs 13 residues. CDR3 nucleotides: TGTGCCAGCAGAGACAGGACGAATCAGCCCCAGCATTTT. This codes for CASRDRTNQPQHF.